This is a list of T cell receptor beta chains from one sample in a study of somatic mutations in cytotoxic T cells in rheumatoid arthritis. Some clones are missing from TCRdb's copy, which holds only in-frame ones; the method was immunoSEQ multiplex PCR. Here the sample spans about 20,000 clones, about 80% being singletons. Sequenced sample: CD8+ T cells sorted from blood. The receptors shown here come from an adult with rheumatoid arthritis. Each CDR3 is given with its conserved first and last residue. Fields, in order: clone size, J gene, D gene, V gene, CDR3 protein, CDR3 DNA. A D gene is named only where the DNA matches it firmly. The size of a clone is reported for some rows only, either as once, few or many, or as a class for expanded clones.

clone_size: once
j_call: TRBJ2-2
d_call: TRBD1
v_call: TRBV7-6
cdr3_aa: CASSLPGQDTGELFF
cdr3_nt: TGTGCCAGCAGCTTACCGGGACAGGACACCGGGGAGCTGTTTTTT

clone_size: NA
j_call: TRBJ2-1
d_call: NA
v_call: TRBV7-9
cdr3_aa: CASVGAAHEQFF
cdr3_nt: TGTGCCAGCGTCGGCGCGGCACATGAGCAGTTCTTC

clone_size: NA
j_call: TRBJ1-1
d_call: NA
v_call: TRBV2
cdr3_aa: CASSDRGVHTEAFF
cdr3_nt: TGTGCCAGCAGTGACAGGGGAGTTCACACTGAAGCTTTCTTT

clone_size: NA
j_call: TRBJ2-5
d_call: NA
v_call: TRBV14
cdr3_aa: CASSHFEETQYF
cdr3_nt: TGTGCCAGCAGCCATTTTGAAGAGACCCAGTACTTC

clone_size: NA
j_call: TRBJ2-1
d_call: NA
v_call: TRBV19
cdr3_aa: CASTSTIGRLVNEQFF
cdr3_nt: TGTGCCAGTACCAGCACGATAGGTCGACTCGTCAATGAGCAGTTCTTC

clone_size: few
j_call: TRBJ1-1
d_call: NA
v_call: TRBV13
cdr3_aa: CASSLVSTEAFF
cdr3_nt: TGTGCCAGCAGCTTAGTAAGCACTGAAGCTTTCTTT

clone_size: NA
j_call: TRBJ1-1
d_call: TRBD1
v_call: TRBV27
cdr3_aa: CASSPVGGDSMNTEAFF
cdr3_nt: TGTGCCAGCAGCCCGGTAGGGGGGGACAGCATGAACACTGAAGCTTTCTTT

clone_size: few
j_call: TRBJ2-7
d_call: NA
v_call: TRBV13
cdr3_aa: CASSLGRTYEQYF
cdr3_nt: TGTGCCAGCAGCCTTGGGAGAACCTACGAGCAGTACTTC

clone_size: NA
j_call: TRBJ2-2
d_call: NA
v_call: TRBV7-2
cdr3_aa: CASSLGGLGGELFF
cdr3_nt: TGTGCCAGCAGCTTGGGGGGACTCGGCGGGGAGCTGTTTTTT

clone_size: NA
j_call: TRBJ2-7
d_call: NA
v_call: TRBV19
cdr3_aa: CASSMDTPNEQYF
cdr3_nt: TGTGCCAGTAGTATGGACACTCCCAACGAGCAGTACTTC

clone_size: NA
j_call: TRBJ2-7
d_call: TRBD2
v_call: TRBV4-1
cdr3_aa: CASSQVVGGRPFEQYF
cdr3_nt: TGCGCCAGCAGCCAAGTTGTTGGCGGGAGGCCTTTCGAGCAGTACTTC

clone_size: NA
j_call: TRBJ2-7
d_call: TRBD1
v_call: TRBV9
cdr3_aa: CASSPRTGGGVGEQYF
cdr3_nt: TGTGCCAGCAGCCCAAGGACAGGGGGCGGTGTGGGCGAGCAGTACTTC

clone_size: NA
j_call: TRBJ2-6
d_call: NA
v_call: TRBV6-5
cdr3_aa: CASSSASSGANVLTF
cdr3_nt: TGTGCCAGCAGTTCCGCAAGCTCTGGGGCCAACGTCCTGACTTTC

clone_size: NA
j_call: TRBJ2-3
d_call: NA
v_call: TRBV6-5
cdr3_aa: CASRWALADTQYF
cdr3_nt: TGTGCCAGCAGATGGGCATTGGCAGATACGCAGTATTTT

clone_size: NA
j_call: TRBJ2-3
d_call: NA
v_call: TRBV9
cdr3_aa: CASSVEGTEGDTQYF
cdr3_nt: TGTGCCAGCAGCGTAGAGGGAACAGAGGGAGATACGCAGTATTTT

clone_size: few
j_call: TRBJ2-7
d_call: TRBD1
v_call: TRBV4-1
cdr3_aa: CASSQYRTGGYEQYF
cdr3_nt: TGCGCCAGCAGCCAATACCGGACAGGAGGCTACGAGCAGTACTTC

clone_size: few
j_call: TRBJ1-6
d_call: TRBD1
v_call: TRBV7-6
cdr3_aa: CASSPGQGGYNSPLHF
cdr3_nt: TGTGCCAGCAGCCCTGGACAGGGGGGCTATAATTCACCCCTCCACTTT

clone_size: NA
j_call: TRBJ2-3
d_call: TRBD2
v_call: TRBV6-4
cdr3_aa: CASSGSPGLGTDTQYF
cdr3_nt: TGTGCCAGCAGTGGGTCACCGGGACTAGGAACAGATACGCAGTATTTT

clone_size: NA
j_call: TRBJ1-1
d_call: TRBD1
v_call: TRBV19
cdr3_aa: CASTGDRGLMAEAFF
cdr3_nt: TGTGCCAGTACCGGGGACAGGGGGCTCATGGCTGAAGCTTTCTTT

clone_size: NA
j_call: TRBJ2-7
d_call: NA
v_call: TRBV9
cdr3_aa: CASSDRVGGEQYF
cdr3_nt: TGTGCCAGCAGCGACCGGGTGGGAGGCGAGCAGTACTTC

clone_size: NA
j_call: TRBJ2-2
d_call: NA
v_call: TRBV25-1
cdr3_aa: CASSLLGPNTGELFF
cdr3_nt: TGTGCCAGCAGCCTTCTGGGGCCGAACACCGGGGAGCTGTTTTTT

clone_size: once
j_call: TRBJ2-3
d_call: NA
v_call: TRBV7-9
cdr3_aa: CASSPPGSDTQYF
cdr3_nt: TGTGCCAGCAGCCCGCCCGGGTCAGATACGCAGTATTTT

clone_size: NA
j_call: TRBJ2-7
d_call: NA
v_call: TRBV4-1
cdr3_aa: CASSQAMANEQYF
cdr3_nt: TGCGCCAGCAGCCAAGCTATGGCCAACGAGCAGTACTTC

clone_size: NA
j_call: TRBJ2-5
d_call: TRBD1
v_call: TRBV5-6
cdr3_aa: CASRVSRGWRETQYF
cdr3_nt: TGTGCCAGCAGGGTGAGCAGGGGGTGGAGAGAGACCCAGTACTTC

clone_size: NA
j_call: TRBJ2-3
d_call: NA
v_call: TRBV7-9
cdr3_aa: CASSLDGTPDTQYF
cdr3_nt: TGTGCCAGCAGCTTAGATGGGACCCCAGATACGCAGTATTTT

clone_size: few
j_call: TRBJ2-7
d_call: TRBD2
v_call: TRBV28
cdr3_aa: CASSLGLYEQYF
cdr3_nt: TGTGCCAGCAGCCTGGGACTATATGAGCAGTACTTC

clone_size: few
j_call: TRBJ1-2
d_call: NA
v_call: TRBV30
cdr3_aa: CAWSRGTARTF
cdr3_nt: TGTGCCTGGAGTCGAGGGACCGCTCGGACCTTC